The 22 T cell receptor beta chains reported below all come from one sample, sequenced in a study of blood T cell repertoires in COVID-19. Assay: immunoSEQ multiplex PCR; the TCRdb copy retains only in-frame clones and omits some. The repertoire holds about 160,000 clones, with about 80% as singletons. Sample: peripheral blood. The receptors originated from a woman of 80 years or more with acute or convalescent COVID-19.

The count of this clone is one. The gene calls are TRBV6-2 or TRBV6-3 and TRBJ2-3; the D gene is possibly TRBD1 (7 bases). With 2 bases removed from V and 3 bases from J, the gap between germline ends came to 18 bases. Germline V CDR1 and CDR2: MNHEY, SVGEGT. CDR3 length equals 17 residues. The CDR3 here is CASSYPAGGISTDTQYF. The CDR3 DNA reads TGTGCCAGCAGTTACCCCGCAGGGGGGATATCTACAGATACGCAGTATTTT.

V is TRBV19 and J is TRBJ1-1, with D unresolved. CDR3 length: 15 residues. V dropped 0 bases and J dropped 4 bases, with 12 bases sitting between them. CDR1 and CDR2 from the germline V gene are LNHDA and SQIVND (reference sequence). The CDR3 DNA reads TGTGCCAGTAGTATAGATATGGGCAGCGGCACTGAAGCTTTCTTT. It codes for CASSIDMGSGTEAFF.

This clone came up a few times. The chain couples TRBV29-1 to TRBJ1-3; the D is unclear. V lost 3 bases and J 4 bases, leaving 10 bases between the germline ends. The CDR3 contains 13 residues. Germline CDR1 SQVTM, CDR2 ANQGSEA. This chain's CDR3 is CSVDLLGGNTIYF. The CDR3 nucleotides read TGCAGCGTTGACCTACTAGGGGGAAACACCATATATTTT.

The chain recombines TRBV10-1 with TRBJ2-6; D is unclear. There are 15 residues in the CDR3. The ends were cut back, 0 bases at V and 0 bases at J, with 3 bases in the middle. Germline CDR1 WNHNN, CDR2 SYGVQD (reference sequence). CDR3 coding DNA: TGCGCCAGCAGTGAGTCCCACTCTGGGGCCAACGTCCTGACTTTC. Its translation is CASSESHSGANVLTF.

The J gene is TRBJ2-1, the V gene TRBV6-5, with D unresolved. The CDR3 loop spans 13 amino acids. Germline V lookup: CDR1 MNHEY, CDR2 SVGAGI. The V end lost 5 bases, the J end lost 9 bases, and 14 bases lay between the germline ends. The CDR3 protein is CASSRAQAGEQFF. In DNA, the CDR3 is TGTGCCAGCAGTCGAGCTCAGGCCGGTGAGCAGTTCTTC.

This clone was seen only a few times. The chain recombines TRBV7-2 with TRBJ1-2; TRBD1 aligns across 7 bases. The germline gives CDR1 SGHTA, CDR2 FQGNSA. This CDR3 has 15 residues. V dropped 5 bases and J dropped 2; count of bases not matched to a gene: 8. This CDR3 reads CASSIYRGDNYGYTF. Written as DNA, the CDR3 is TGTGCCAGCAGCATCTACAGGGGTGACAACTATGGCTACACCTTC.

The chain has TRBV5-1 and TRBJ2-1; weak D call: TRBD2 (6 bases). This CDR3 region has 13 residues. Germline CDR1 is SGHRS and CDR2 is YFSETQ. Trimming cost V 2 bases and J 8 bases, with 11 bases left between them. CDR3 nucleotides: TGCGCCAGCAGCTTTGGTTGGGAGGATGAGCAGTTCTTC. Its protein product is CASSFGWEDEQFF.

The chain recombines TRBV10-1 with TRBJ2-3; 8 nucleotides agree with TRBD2. Germline CDR1 WNHNN, CDR2 SYGVQD (reference sequence). Unmatched junction bases numbered 5, after V lost 6 bases and J lost 6 bases. CDR3 length: 13 amino acids. The CDR3 DNA sequence: TGCGCCAGCAGGGCGGGACTAGAGGATACGCAGTATTTT. Translating gives CASRAGLEDTQYF.

The rearrangement uses TRBV11-3 and TRBJ2-1, with TRBD1 matching 8 bases. CDR3 length: 15 residues. Germline assignment: CDR1 SGHNT and CDR2 YENEEA. The V and J ends lost 5 bases and 4 bases, in that order; junction bases with no gene match: 7. This chain's CDR3 is CASSRGQGRYNEQFF. The DNA of the CDR3 is TGTGCCAGCAGCAGAGGACAGGGAAGGTACAATGAGCAGTTCTTC.

This chain joins TRBV30 and TRBJ2-7; 11 bases line up with TRBD2. The trim removed 3 bases at V and 3 bases at J, leaving 4 bases unmatched. The CDR3 loop spans 14 amino acids. CDR1 and CDR2 from the germline V gene are GTSNPN and SVGIG (reference sequence). Here the CDR3 DNA reads TGTGCCTGGAGCCCCGGGACTAGCGGCTACGAGCAGTACTTC. This codes for CAWSPGTSGYEQYF.

The rearrangement links TRBV5-1 to TRBJ1-4, with no clear D. The CDR3 sequence is 15 residues long. Looked up from germline, CDR1 is SGHRS and CDR2 is YFSETQ. Trimming cost V 0 bases and J 8 bases, with 14 bases left between them. The CDR3 bases are TGCGCCAGCAGCTTGGATCCGGGATCAAGCGAAAAACTGTTTTTT. Translating it yields CASSLDPGSSEKLFF. The full variable domain, with the rest looked up from reference TRBV5-1 and TRBJ1-4, is KAGVTQTPRYLIKTRGQQVTLSCSPISGHRSVSWYQQTPGQGLQFLFEYFSETQRNKGNFPGRFSGRQFSNSRSEMNVSTLELGDSALYLCASSLDPGSSEKLFFGSGTQLSVL.

The chain carries TRBV6-5 and TRBJ1-4; 9 nucleotides align to TRBD1. Germline CDR1 is MNHEY and CDR2 is SVGAGI. V was pared by 6 bases and J by 8 bases, with 7 bases of the junction left unmatched. The length of the CDR3 is 14 residues. CDR3 protein: CASSEETGGEKLFF. The CDR3 DNA sequence: TGTGCCAGCAGCGAGGAGACAGGGGGAGAAAAACTGTTTTTT.

V usage is TRBV19 and J usage is TRBJ1-1; the D is unclear. The CDR3 extends over 16 amino acids. Germline CDR1 and CDR2: LNHDA and SQIVND (reference sequence). The V end was cut by 5 bases, the J end by 1 base, with 17 bases between. CDR3: CASSLAGVPPNTEAFF. The CDR3 nucleotides are TGTGCCAGTAGTCTAGCCGGGGTACCCCCGAACACTGAAGCTTTCTTT.

The CDR3 spells CASSRGALGNTEAFF. Written as DNA, the CDR3 is TGTGCCAGCAGTCGGGGGGCCTTGGGTAACACTGAAGCTTTCTTT. The chain employs TRBV5-6 and TRBJ1-1; D is perhaps TRBD1 (6 bases). Germline V gene sequence: CDR1 SGHDT, CDR2 YYEEEE. Trimming pared 5 bases from V and 2 bases from J, leaving 16 bases between. The CDR3 totals 15 residues.

This chain links TRBV19 with TRBJ2-7; D may be TRBD2 (6 bases). The V gene lost 5 bases and the J gene lost 4 bases, with 15 bases spanning the gap. The CDR3 contains 14 residues. The germline V gene has CDR1 LNHDA and CDR2 SQIVND (reference sequence). Here the CDR3 DNA reads TGTGCCAGTAGTGTGGGCACTGGGGGGTACGAGCAGTACTTC. This gives the protein CASSVGTGGYEQYF. The full variable domain, in which reference TRBV19 and TRBJ2-7 provide the parts outside the CDR3, is DGGITQSPKYLFRKEGQNVTLSCEQNLNHDAMYWYRQDPGQGLRLIYYSQIVNDFQKGDIAEGYSVSREKKESFPLTVTSAQKNPTAFYLCASSVGTGGYEQYFGPGTRLTVT.

The genes are TRBV7-2 and TRBJ2-2, with 9 bases fitting TRBD2. There are 15 residues in the CDR3. The ends lost 5 bases at V and 1 base at J; junction bases unmatched: 2. Germline V CDR1 and CDR2: SGHTA, FQGNSA. This CDR3 is CASSPSGVNTGELFF. The CDR3 nucleotides are TGTGCCAGCAGCCCTAGCGGGGTGAACACCGGGGAGCTGTTTTTT.

The chain carries TRBV7-9 and TRBJ1-2, with 9 bases that match TRBD1. CDR3 length: 14 residues. Trimming at V came to 5 bases and at J to 6 bases, leaving 7 bases not matched to a gene. Germline values: CDR1 SEHNR, CDR2 FQNEAQ (reference sequence). The CDR3 nucleotides are TGTGCCAGCAGCCGAGGACAGGGGACCGATGGCTACACCTTC. It yields the protein CASSRGQGTDGYTF.

The J gene is TRBJ2-7, the V gene TRBV5-3; 8 bases match TRBD2. TRBV5-3 is an open reading frame whose function is uncertain. This CDR3 has 16 residues. Unmatched junction bases numbered 6, after V lost 0 bases and J lost 1 base. CDR3 sequence: CARSLVELAESYEQYF. The CDR3 DNA is TGTGCCAGAAGCTTGGTCGAACTAGCGGAGTCCTACGAGCAGTACTTC.

The CDR3, as DNA: TGTGCCAGTAGGAGCGGGAGAATCACAGATACGCAGTATTTT. Protein: CASRSGRITDTQYF. This rearrangement joins TRBV19 to TRBJ2-3; 8 bases align to TRBD2. In germline, CDR1 is LNHDA, CDR2 SQIVND (reference sequence). CDR3 length: 14 amino acids. With V trimmed by 6 bases and J by 2 bases, 4 bases remained unmatched.

The chain has TRBV5-1 and TRBJ1-5; D remains ambiguous. The germline V gene has CDR1 SGHRS and CDR2 YFSETQ. CDR3 length: 13 residues. V lost 0 bases to trimming and J lost 4 bases, with 5 bases between them. CDR3 in DNA: TGCGCCAGCAGCTTGGCCCCGAATCAGCCCCAGCATTTT. Protein product: CASSLAPNQPQHF.

The chain is built from TRBV6-6 and TRBJ1-2; D possibly corresponds to TRBD1 (6 bases). Per germline, CDR1 MNHNY and CDR2 SVGAGI (reference sequence). CDR3 length equals 13 residues. V was trimmed by 5 bases and J by 4 bases, leaving 11 bases between them. The CDR3 sequence: CASSPTGIYGYTF. DNA of the CDR3: TGTGCCAGCAGTCCAACAGGGATCTATGGCTACACCTTC.

This clone was observed a handful of times. The chain couples TRBV2 to TRBJ2-1; TRBD1 aligns across 7 bases. Germline V gives CDR1 SNHLY, CDR2 FYNNEI. The junction had 3 bases not matched to a gene; V was cut back by 3 bases and J by 4 bases. This CDR3 is built from 14 residues. CDR3 sequence reads: CASSDRDSYNEQFF. The CDR3 nucleotides read TGTGCCAGCAGTGACAGGGACAGTTACAATGAGCAGTTCTTC.